This section outlines one T cell receptor (beta chain) sequence together with its context. What it binds is not known. V was trimmed by 6 bases and J by 8 bases, leaving 14 bases between them. From germline, CDR1 is MNHEY and CDR2 SMNVEV (reference sequence). The CDR3 loop spans 13 amino acids. The PCR made use of 60 Vbeta and 13 Jbeta primers. The protocol was immunoSEQ multiplex PCR, while the TCRdb copy is restricted to in-frame clones and leaves out a portion. The sample consists of more than 95,000 clones, roughly three quarters of them appearing once. This entry belongs to a study of cytomegalovirus exposure and HLA in healthy donors. Study outcomes and limitations: Several of the most significant clusters were apparently associated with common viral pathogens in a later analysis. Reported findings show TCR beta sequences accurately forecast HLA-A and HLA-B alleles in most subjects. It was assumed in the presence/absence analyses that sequencing depth was roughly uniform across donors. A list of approximately 150 TCR beta chains associated with cytomegalovirus was given.

The sequencing sample was made of PBMCs. The TCR sequence derives from a man aged 25-45 years in good health and CMV-seropositive. V usage is TRBV27 and J usage is TRBJ1-5; a weak D match, TRBD1 (5 bases). This CDR3 is CASSFPQGKPQHF. CDR3 DNA: TGTGCCAGCAGCTTCCCCCAGGGTAAGCCCCAGCATTTT.